A selection of T cell receptor beta chains follows, all from one sample in a study of patients and donors after allogeneic stem cell transplantation. One entry per CDR3 protein results from TCRdb running MiXCR on the RT-PCR reads. The sample consists of some 960,000 distinct CDR3 sequences, more than 15% of them appearing once. Sequencing was done on a sample of blood, either unsorted or a sorted T cell fraction (not recorded which). These receptor sequences come from a human donor who was either an allogeneic HSCT recipient or a stem cell or donor lymphocyte infusion donor (not recorded which). It is not recorded whose cells these are; they may come from a transplant donor. Each CDR3 is given with its conserved first and last residue. The order of the fields is J gene, V gene, clone size, D gene, CDR3 DNA, CDR3 protein. A D gene is named only where the DNA matches it firmly. A row's size may be missing; if present it is once, few, many or a size class.

J: TRBJ1-3; V: TRBV7-9; size: NA; D: NA; DNA: TGTGCCAGCAGCCCACTCCGGACAGCCGGAAACACCATATATTTT; CDR3: CASSPLRTAGNTIYF
J: TRBJ2-2; V: TRBV4-1; size: NA; D: NA; DNA: TGCGCCAGCAGCCAAGTAGAGGGACCTAACACCGGGGAGCTGTTTTTT; CDR3: CASSQVEGPNTGELFF
J: TRBJ1-2; V: TRBV12-3/TRBV12-4; size: NA; D: NA; DNA: TGTGCCAGCAGCCCCGATCAAGGGTATGGCTACACCTTC; CDR3: CASSPDQGYGYTF
J: TRBJ1-1; V: TRBV18; size: few; D: NA; DNA: TGTGCCAGCTCACCCTTATCGGGGGCCCCCACGAACACTGAAGCTTTCTTT; CDR3: CASSPLSGAPTNTEAFF
J: TRBJ1-2; V: TRBV10-3; size: NA; D: NA; DNA: TGTGCCATCAGGGAGCCCCAGGGTCAAGAGTACACCTTC; CDR3: CAIREPQGQEYTF
J: TRBJ2-7; V: TRBV5-6; size: once; D: NA; DNA: TGTGCCAGCAGCCCCGGAGGGAACTTCTACGAGCAGTACTTC; CDR3: CASSPGGNFYEQYF
J: TRBJ2-7; V: TRBV6-5; size: many; D: NA; DNA: TGTGCCCGAGGGGCCTACGAGCAGTACTTC; CDR3: CARGAYEQYF
J: TRBJ2-7; V: TRBV6-5; size: few; D: NA; DNA: TGTGCCACTACCCGGCCTCCCTACGAGCAGTACTTC; CDR3: CATTRPPYEQYF
J: TRBJ1-3; V: TRBV5-1; size: few; D: TRBD1; DNA: TGCGCCAGCAGCTTGGCCCCGACAGGGTCTGGAAACACCATATATTTT; CDR3: CASSLAPTGSGNTIYF
J: TRBJ1-2; V: TRBV5-1; size: many; D: NA; DNA: TGCGCCAGCAGCTTGACTTCGGATAACTATGGCTACACCTTC; CDR3: CASSLTSDNYGYTF
J: TRBJ2-5; V: TRBV14; size: NA; D: NA; DNA: TGTGCCAGCAGCCATTTTCCTCGGGACGTGGTCGAGACCCAGTACTTC; CDR3: CASSHFPRDVVETQYF
J: TRBJ2-3; V: TRBV6-1; size: few; D: NA; DNA: TGTGCCAGCAGTCGAGACAGACTTAATATTGTCACAGATACGCAGTATTTT; CDR3: CASSRDRLNIVTDTQYF
J: TRBJ2-7; V: TRBV12-3/TRBV12-4; size: many; D: NA; DNA: TGTGCCAGCAGTTCAGGGTTGAGTATAGCCTACGAGCAGTACTTC; CDR3: CASSSGLSIAYEQYF
J: TRBJ2-7; V: TRBV6-1; size: NA; D: TRBD2; DNA: TGTGCCAGCAGGCCACTAGCGGGAAAATCCTACGAGCAGTACTTC; CDR3: CASRPLAGKSYEQYF
J: TRBJ1-1; V: TRBV15; size: NA; D: NA; DNA: TGTGCCACCAGCAGACCCCTGGCAGGGATGAACACTGAAGCTTTCTTT; CDR3: CATSRPLAGMNTEAFF
J: TRBJ2-1; V: TRBV5-5; size: NA; D: NA; DNA: TGTGCCAGCAGCATTCAGGGGACACAGAATGAGCAGTTCTTC; CDR3: CASSIQGTQNEQFF
J: TRBJ1-1; V: TRBV3-1; size: NA; D: NA; DNA: TGTGCCAGCAGCCAAGAAACCGGGAAAGAAGCTTTCTTT; CDR3: CASSQETGKEAFF
J: TRBJ2-1; V: TRBV5-6; size: few; D: NA; DNA: TGTGCCAGCAGCTTGGGAATGTCGGGGGGCCCGGACAATGAGCAGTTCTTC; CDR3: CASSLGMSGGPDNEQFF
J: TRBJ1-1; V: TRBV15; size: few; D: NA; DNA: TGTGCCACCGCAGAAGGCTTGAACACTGAAGCTTTCTTT; CDR3: CATAEGLNTEAFF
J: TRBJ2-1; V: TRBV9; size: few; D: TRBD2; DNA: TGTGCCAGCAGCGTAGCTTGGAGCGGGGGGGCCTATGAGCAGTTCTTC; CDR3: CASSVAWSGGAYEQFF
J: TRBJ2-5; V: TRBV29-1; size: NA; D: TRBD1; DNA: TGCAGCGTGATTCTACAGGGGGGTGACAGATTCGAAGAGACCCAGTACTTC; CDR3: CSVILQGGDRFEETQYF
J: TRBJ2-3; V: TRBV7-9; size: few; D: TRBD2; DNA: TGTGCCAGCAAAGCGGCTAGCGGGACAGATACGCAGTATTTT; CDR3: CASKAASGTDTQYF
J: TRBJ1-1; V: TRBV20-1; size: few; D: NA; DNA: TGCAGTGCTAGATGGTGGACTTTCTTT; CDR3: CSARWWTFF
J: TRBJ1-5; V: TRBV20-1; size: few; D: NA; DNA: TGCAGTGCTAGAGTCTTCGGGGGGAGCAATCAGCCCCAGCATTTT; CDR3: CSARVFGGSNQPQHF
J: TRBJ1-4; V: TRBV5-5; size: NA; D: NA; DNA: TGTGCCAGCAGCCTTCTTGCCGATTGGGGTGAAAAACTGTTTTTT; CDR3: CASSLLADWGEKLFF
J: TRBJ1-5; V: TRBV6-1; size: few; D: NA; DNA: TGTGCCAGCTACCCGGGGTCCACGGGCAATCAGCCCCAGCATTTT; CDR3: CASYPGSTGNQPQHF
J: TRBJ2-7; V: TRBV28; size: few; D: TRBD1; DNA: TGTGCCAGCAACCCACAGGGGGCCTACTACGAGCAGTACTTC; CDR3: CASNPQGAYYEQYF
J: TRBJ2-1; V: TRBV2; size: few; D: TRBD1; DNA: TGTGCCAGCAGTGGTATGAGGACAGGGGGGAACAATGAGCAGTTCTTC; CDR3: CASSGMRTGGNNEQFF
J: TRBJ2-5; V: TRBV20-1; size: NA; D: TRBD1; DNA: TGCAGTGCTAGAGACGACTTGGACAGGGTAGAGACCCAGTACTTC; CDR3: CSARDDLDRVETQYF
J: TRBJ1-5; V: TRBV12-3/TRBV12-4; size: few; D: NA; DNA: TGTGCCAGCAGTTTGGGGGCCCGACAGCCCCAGCATTTT; CDR3: CASSLGARQPQHF
J: TRBJ2-3; V: TRBV24-1; size: many; D: TRBD2; DNA: TGTGCCACCAGTGATTTGCCGGCTAGCGGATGCACAGATACGCAGTATTTT; CDR3: CATSDLPASGCTDTQYF
J: TRBJ2-1; V: TRBV12-3/TRBV12-4; size: few; D: TRBD2; DNA: TGTGCCAACGCGATAAGCGGGAACTACAATGAGCAGTTCTTC; CDR3: CANAISGNYNEQFF
J: TRBJ2-7; V: TRBV4-1; size: NA; D: NA; DNA: TGCGCCAGCAGTTTTAGGTGGGGGGAGGACTACGAGCAGTACTTC; CDR3: CASSFRWGEDYEQYF
J: TRBJ2-1; V: TRBV19; size: NA; D: TRBD1; DNA: TGTGCCAGTAACTCAGCCCAGACAGGGAACAATGAGCAGTTCTTC; CDR3: CASNSAQTGNNEQFF
J: TRBJ2-7; V: TRBV18; size: NA; D: TRBD2; DNA: TGTGCCAGCTCACCACCGGCCCAGCGGGGTTACGAGCAGTACTTC; CDR3: CASSPPAQRGYEQYF
J: TRBJ1-6; V: TRBV5-4; size: few; D: TRBD1; DNA: TGTGCCAGCAGCTTGGCCGGGGGGACAGGGGTTTCACCCCTCCACTTT; CDR3: CASSLAGGTGVSPLHF
J: TRBJ1-1; V: TRBV3-1; size: NA; D: NA; DNA: TGTGCCAGCAGCCAAGATCTAATACAGCCGAACACTGAAGCTTTCTTT; CDR3: CASSQDLIQPNTEAFF